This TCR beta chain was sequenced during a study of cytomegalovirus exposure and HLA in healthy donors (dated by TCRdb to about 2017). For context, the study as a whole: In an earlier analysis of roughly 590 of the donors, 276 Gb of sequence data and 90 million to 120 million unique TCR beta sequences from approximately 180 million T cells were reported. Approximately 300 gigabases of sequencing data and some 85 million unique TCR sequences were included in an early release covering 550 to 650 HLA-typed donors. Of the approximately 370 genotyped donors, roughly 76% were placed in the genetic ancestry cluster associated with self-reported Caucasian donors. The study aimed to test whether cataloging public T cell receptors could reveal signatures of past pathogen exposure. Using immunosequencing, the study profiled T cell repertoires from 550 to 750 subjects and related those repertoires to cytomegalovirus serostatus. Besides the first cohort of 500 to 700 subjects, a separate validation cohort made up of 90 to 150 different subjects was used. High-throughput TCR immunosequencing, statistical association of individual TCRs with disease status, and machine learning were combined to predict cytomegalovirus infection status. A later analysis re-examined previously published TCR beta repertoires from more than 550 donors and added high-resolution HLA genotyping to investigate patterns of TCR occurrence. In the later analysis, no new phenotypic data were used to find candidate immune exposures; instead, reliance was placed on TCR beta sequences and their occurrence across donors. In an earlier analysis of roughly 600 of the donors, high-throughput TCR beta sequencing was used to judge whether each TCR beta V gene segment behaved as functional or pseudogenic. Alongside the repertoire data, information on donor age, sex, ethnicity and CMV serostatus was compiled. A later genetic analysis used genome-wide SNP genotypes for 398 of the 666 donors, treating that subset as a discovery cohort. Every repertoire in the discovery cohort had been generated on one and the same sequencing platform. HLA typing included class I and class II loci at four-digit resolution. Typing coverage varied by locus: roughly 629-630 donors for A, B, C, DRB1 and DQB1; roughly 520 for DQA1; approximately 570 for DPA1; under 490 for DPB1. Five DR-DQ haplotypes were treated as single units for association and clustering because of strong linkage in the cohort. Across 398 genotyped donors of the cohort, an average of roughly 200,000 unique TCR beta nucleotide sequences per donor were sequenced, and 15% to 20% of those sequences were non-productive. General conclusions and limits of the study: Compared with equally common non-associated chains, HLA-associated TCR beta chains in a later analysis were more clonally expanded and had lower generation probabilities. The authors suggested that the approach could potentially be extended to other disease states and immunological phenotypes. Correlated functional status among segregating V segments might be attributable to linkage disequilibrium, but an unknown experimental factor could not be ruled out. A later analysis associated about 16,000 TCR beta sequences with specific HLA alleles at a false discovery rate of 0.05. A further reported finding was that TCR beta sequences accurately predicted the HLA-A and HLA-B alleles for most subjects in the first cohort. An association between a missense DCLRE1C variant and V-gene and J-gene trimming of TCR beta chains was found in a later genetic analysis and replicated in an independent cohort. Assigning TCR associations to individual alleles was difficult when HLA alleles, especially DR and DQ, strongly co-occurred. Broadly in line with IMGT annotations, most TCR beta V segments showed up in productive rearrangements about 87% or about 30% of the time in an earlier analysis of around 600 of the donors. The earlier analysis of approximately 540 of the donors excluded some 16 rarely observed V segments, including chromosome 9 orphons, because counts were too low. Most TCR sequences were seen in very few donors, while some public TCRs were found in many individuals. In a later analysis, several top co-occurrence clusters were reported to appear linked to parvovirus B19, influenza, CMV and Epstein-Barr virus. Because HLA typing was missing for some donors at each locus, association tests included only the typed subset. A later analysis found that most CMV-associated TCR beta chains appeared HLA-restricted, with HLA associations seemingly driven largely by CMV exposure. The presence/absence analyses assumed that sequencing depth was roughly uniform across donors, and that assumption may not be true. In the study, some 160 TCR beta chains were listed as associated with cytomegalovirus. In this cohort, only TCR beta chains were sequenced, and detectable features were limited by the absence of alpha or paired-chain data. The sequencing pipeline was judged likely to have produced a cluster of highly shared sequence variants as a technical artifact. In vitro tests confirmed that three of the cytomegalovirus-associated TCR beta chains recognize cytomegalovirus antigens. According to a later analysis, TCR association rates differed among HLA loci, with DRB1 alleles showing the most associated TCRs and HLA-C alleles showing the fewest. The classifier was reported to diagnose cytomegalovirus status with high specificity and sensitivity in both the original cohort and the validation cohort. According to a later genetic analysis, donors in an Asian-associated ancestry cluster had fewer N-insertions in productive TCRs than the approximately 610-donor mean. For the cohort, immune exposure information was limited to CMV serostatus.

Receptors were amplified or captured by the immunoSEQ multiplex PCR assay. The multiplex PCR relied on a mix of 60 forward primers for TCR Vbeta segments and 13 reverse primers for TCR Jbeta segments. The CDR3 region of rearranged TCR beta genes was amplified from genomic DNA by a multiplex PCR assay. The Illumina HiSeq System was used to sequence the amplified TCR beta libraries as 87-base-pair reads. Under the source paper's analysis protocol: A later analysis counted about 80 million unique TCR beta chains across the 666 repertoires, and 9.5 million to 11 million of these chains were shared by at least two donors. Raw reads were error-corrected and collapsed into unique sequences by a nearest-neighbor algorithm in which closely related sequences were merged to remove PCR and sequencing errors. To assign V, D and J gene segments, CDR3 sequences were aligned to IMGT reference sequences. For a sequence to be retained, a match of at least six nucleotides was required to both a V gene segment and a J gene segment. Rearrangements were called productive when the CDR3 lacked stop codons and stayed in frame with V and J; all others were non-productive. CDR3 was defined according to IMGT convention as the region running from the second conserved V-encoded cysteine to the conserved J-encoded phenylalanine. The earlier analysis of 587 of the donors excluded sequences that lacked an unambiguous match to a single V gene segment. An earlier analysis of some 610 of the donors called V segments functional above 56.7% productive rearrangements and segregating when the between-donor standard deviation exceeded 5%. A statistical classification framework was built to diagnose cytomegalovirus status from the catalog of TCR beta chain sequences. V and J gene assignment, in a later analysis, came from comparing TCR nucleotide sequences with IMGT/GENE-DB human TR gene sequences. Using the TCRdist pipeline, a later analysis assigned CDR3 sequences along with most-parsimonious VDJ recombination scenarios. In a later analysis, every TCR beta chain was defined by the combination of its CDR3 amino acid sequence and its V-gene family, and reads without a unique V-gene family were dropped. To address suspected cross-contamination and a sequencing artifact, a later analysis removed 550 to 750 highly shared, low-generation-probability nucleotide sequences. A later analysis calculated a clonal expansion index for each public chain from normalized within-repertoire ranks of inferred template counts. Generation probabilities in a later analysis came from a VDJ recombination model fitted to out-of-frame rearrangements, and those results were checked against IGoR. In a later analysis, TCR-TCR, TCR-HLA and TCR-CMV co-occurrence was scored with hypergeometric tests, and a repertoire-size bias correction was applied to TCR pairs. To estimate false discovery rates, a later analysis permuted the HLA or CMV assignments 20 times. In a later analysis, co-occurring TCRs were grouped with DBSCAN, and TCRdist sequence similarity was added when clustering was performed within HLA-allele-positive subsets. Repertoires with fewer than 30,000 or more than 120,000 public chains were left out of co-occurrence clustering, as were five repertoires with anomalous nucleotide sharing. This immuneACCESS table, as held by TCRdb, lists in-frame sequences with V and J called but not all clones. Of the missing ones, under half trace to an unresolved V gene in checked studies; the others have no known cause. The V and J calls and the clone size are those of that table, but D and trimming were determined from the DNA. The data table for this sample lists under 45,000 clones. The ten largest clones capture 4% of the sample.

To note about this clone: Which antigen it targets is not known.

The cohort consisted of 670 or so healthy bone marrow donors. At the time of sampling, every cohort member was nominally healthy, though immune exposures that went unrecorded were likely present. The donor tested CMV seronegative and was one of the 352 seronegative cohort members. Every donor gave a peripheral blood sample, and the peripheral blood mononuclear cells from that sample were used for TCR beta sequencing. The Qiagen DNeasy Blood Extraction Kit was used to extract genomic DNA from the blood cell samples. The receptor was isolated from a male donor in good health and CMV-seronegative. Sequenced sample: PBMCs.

CDR3 loop: CASRPGTAYNEQFF. The DNA reads as follows: TGTGCCAGCAGGCCCGGGACAGCCTACAATGAGCAGTTCTTC. Recombination connected TRBV6-1 to TRBJ2-1; 7 of the junction bases match TRBD1. The germline V and J ends show losses of 6 bases and 2 bases respectively, and no gene match explains 4 bases of the junction. There are 14 amino acids in the CDR3, from cysteine to phenylalanine inclusive. Only CDR3 DNA is held: 42 bases, read in frame from base 1. CDR1 and CDR2 are drawn from the germline V gene: MNHNS, SASEGT.